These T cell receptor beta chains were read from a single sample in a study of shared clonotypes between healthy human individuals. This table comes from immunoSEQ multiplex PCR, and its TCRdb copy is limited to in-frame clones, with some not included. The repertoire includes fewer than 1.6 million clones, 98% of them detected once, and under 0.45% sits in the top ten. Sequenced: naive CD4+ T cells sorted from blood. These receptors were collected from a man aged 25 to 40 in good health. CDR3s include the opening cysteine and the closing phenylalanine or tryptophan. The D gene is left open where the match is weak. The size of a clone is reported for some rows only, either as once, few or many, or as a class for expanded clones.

CDR3: CASSLGGVIYEQYF
DNA: TGTGCCAGCAGTTTAGGCGGGGTCATCTACGAGCAGTACTTC
size: .
V: TRBV28
J: TRBJ2-7
D: .
length: 14

CDR3: CASSERPGLASPEQYF
DNA: TGTGCCAGCAGTGAACGACCGGGACTAGCATCTCCCGAGCAGTACTTC
size: .
V: TRBV6-1
J: TRBJ2-7
D: TRBD2
length: 16

CDR3: CASSQEISETQYF
DNA: TGTGCCAGCAGCCAAGAGATCTCAGAGACCCAGTACTTC
size: .
V: TRBV14
J: TRBJ2-5
D: .
length: 13

CDR3: CATSRAPGTGGYNEQFF
DNA: TGTGCCACCAGCAGAGCTCCAGGAACAGGGGGCTACAATGAGCAGTTCTTC
size: .
V: TRBV15
J: TRBJ2-1
D: TRBD1
length: 17

CDR3: CASSPLLPPEGSYEQYF
DNA: TGTGCCAGCAGCCCCCTTCTACCTCCGGAGGGTTCCTACGAGCAGTACTTC
size: .
V: TRBV28
J: TRBJ2-7
D: .
length: 17

CDR3: CASSLVGQGSGYTF
DNA: TGTGCCAGCAGCTTGGTGGGACAGGGATCTGGCTACACCTTC
size: .
V: TRBV5-4
J: TRBJ1-2
D: TRBD1
length: 14

CDR3: CASSNGLAARYNEQFF
DNA: TGCGCCAGCAGCAACGGACTAGCGGCTAGGTACAATGAGCAGTTCTTC
size: .
V: TRBV5-1
J: TRBJ2-1
D: TRBD2
length: 16

CDR3: CASTKGGGAWQPQHF
DNA: TGTGCCAGCACCAAAGGGGGGGGCGCATGGCAGCCCCAGCATTTT
size: .
V: TRBV2
J: TRBJ1-5
D: .
length: 15

CDR3: CASSQDLGTGGYEQYF
DNA: TGTGCCAGCAGCCAAGATCTCGGGACAGGGGGGTACGAGCAGTACTTC
size: .
V: TRBV14
J: TRBJ2-7
D: TRBD1
length: 16

CDR3: CASSPGQRETQYF
DNA: TGTGCCAGCAGCCCGGGACAGAGGGAGACCCAGTACTTC
size: .
V: TRBV7-7
J: TRBJ2-5
D: TRBD1
length: 13

CDR3: CASSPVGLNSYEQYF
DNA: TGTGCCAGCTCACCGGTGGGCCTCAACTCCTACGAGCAGTACTTC
size: .
V: TRBV18
J: TRBJ2-7
D: .
length: 15

CDR3: CASSVATGRASYEQYF
DNA: TGTGCCAGCAGCGTAGCTACCGGGAGGGCCTCTTACGAGCAGTACTTC
size: .
V: TRBV9
J: TRBJ2-7
D: TRBD2
length: 16

CDR3: CASSRQGGETQYF
DNA: TGTGCCAGCTCACGTCAGGGGGGAGAGACCCAGTACTTC
size: .
V: TRBV18
J: TRBJ2-5
D: .
length: 13

CDR3: CASSVVSSTDTQYF
DNA: TGTGCCAGCAGCGTAGTTTCTAGCACAGATACGCAGTATTTT
size: .
V: TRBV9
J: TRBJ2-3
D: .
length: 14

CDR3: CASSHGQGRYNEQFF
DNA: TGCGCCAGCAGCCATGGACAGGGGCGGTACAATGAGCAGTTCTTC
size: .
V: TRBV4-1
J: TRBJ2-1
D: TRBD1
length: 15

CDR3: CASSRRDRVSSGANVLTF
DNA: TGTGCCAGCAGCCGCCGGGACAGGGTTTCATCTGGGGCCAACGTCCTGACTTTC
size: .
V: TRBV27
J: TRBJ2-6
D: TRBD1
length: 18

CDR3: CASSEPETSGRYEQYF
DNA: TGCGCCAGCAGTGAGCCCGAGACTAGCGGGAGGTACGAGCAGTACTTC
size: .
V: TRBV10-2
J: TRBJ2-7
D: TRBD2
length: 16

CDR3: CASSQEGGRTNEQYF
DNA: TGTGCCAGCAGCCAAGAGGGCGGGAGGACCAACGAGCAGTACTTC
size: .
V: TRBV2
J: TRBJ2-7
D: TRBD2
length: 15

CDR3: CASSSRLAGGNEQFF
DNA: TGTGCCAGCAGCTCGCGACTAGCGGGAGGGAATGAGCAGTTCTTC
size: .
V: TRBV7-9
J: TRBJ2-1
D: TRBD2
length: 15

CDR3: CASRAAGGETQYF
DNA: TGTGCCTCCCGGGCAGCGGGAGGTGAGACCCAGTACTTC
size: .
V: TRBV10-3
J: TRBJ2-5
D: TRBD2
length: 13

CDR3: CASSLRIALFF
DNA: TGTGCCAGCAGCCTCCGTATAGCTCTGTTCTTC
size: .
V: TRBV7-2
J: TRBJ2-1
D: .
length: 11

CDR3: CASSPGIRSNQPQHF
DNA: TGTGCCAGCAGCCCAGGGATCAGAAGCAATCAGCCCCAGCATTTT
size: .
V: TRBV7-9
J: TRBJ1-5
D: .
length: 15

CDR3: CASSSPGNTIYF
DNA: TGTGCCAGCAGTTCGCCAGGGAACACCATATATTTT
size: once
V: TRBV28
J: TRBJ1-3
D: .
length: 12

CDR3: CASGGRRDSKNIQYF
DNA: TGTGCCAGCGGAGGAAGACGGGACAGTAAAAACATTCAGTACTTC
size: .
V: TRBV6-1
J: TRBJ2-4
D: TRBD1
length: 15

CDR3: CASRKRGVSGRTYNEQFF
DNA: TGTGCCAGCAGGAAGAGGGGGGTTAGCGGGAGAACCTACAATGAGCAGTTCTTC
size: .
V: TRBV7-9
J: TRBJ2-1
D: TRBD2
length: 18

CDR3: CARTGGSNYEQYF
DNA: TGCGCCAGGACAGGGGGCAGTAACTACGAGCAGTACTTC
size: .
V: TRBV23-1
J: TRBJ2-7
D: TRBD1
length: 13

CDR3: CASSGDLNTGELFF
DNA: TGTGCCAGCAGCGGGGACCTCAACACCGGGGAGCTGTTTTTT
size: .
V: TRBV9
J: TRBJ2-2
D: .
length: 14

CDR3: CASSFLLRTYEQYF
DNA: TGTGCCAGCAGTTTTTTGTTGCGAACCTACGAGCAGTACTTC
size: .
V: TRBV28
J: TRBJ2-7
D: .
length: 14

CDR3: CASSVSGSSTDTQYF
DNA: TGTGCCAGCAGTGTGTCGGGCTCTAGCACAGATACGCAGTATTTT
size: .
V: TRBV6-1
J: TRBJ2-3
D: .
length: 15

CDR3: CASSGLAGRGGLPDTQYF
DNA: TGTGCCAGCAGTGGACTAGCGGGGAGAGGAGGGCTCCCAGATACGCAGTATTTT
size: .
V: TRBV2
J: TRBJ2-3
D: TRBD2
length: 18

CDR3: CASSEDWGEERSGNEQFF
DNA: TGTGCCAGCAGCGAGGACTGGGGGGAGGAACGAAGTGGGAATGAGCAGTTCTTC
size: .
V: TRBV6-4
J: TRBJ2-1
D: .
length: 18

CDR3: CASSLMGGVIYEQYF
DNA: TGTGCCAGCAGTTTAATGGGAGGTGTAATCTACGAGCAGTACTTC
size: .
V: TRBV28
J: TRBJ2-7
D: .
length: 15

CDR3: CASSLRGTSNEQFF
DNA: TGTGCCAGCAGCCTAAGGGGGACTAGCAATGAGCAGTTCTTC
size: .
V: TRBV7-3
J: TRBJ2-1
D: TRBD2
length: 14